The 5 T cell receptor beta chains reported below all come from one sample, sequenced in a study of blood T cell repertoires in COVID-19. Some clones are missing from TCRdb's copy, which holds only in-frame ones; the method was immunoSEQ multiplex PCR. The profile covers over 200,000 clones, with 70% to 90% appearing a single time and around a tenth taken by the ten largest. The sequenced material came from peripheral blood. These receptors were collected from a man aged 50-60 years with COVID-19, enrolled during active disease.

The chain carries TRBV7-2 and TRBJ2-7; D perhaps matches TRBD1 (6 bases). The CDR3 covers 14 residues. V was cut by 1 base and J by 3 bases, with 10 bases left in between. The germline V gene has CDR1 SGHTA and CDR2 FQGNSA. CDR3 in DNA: TGTGCCAGCAGCTTAGAACAGGGAGACTACGAGCAGTACTTC. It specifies CASSLEQGDYEQYF. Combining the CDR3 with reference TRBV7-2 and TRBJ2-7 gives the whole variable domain GAGVSQSPSNKVTEKGKDVELRCDPISGHTALYWYRQSLGQGLEFLIYFQGNSAPDKSGLPSDRFSAERTGGSVSTLTIQRTQQEDSAVYLCASSLEQGDYEQYFGPGTRLTVT.

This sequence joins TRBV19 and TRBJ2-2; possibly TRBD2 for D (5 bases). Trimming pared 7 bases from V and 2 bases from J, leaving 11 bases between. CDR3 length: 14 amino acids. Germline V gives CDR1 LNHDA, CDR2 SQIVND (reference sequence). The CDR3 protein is CASKGSANTGELFF. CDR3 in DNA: TGTGCCAGTAAAGGTAGCGCCAACACCGGGGAGCTGTTTTTT.

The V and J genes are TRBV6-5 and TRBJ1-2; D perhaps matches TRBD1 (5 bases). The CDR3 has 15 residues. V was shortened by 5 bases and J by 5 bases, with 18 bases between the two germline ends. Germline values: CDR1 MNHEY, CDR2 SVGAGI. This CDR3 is CASSPDPPGSYGYTF. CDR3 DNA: TGTGCCAGCAGTCCTGACCCCCCAGGGTCGTATGGCTACACCTTC.

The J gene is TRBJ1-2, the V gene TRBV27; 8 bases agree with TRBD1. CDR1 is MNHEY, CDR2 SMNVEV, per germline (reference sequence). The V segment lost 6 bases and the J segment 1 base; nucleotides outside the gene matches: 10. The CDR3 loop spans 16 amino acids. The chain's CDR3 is CASSRPPGQDNYGYTF. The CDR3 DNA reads TGTGCCAGCAGCCGTCCTCCGGGACAGGATAACTATGGCTACACCTTC.

The CDR3 loop is CASSQGQQMMGSPLHF. The CDR3 DNA reads TGTGCCAGCAGCCAAGGCCAACAGATGATGGGCTCACCCCTCCACTTT. The V and J genes are TRBV3-1 (or the pseudogene TRBV3-2) and TRBJ1-6; D gene uncertain. Trimming removed 1 base from V and 10 bases from J, with 17 bases in between. There are 16 residues in the CDR3. Germline lookup yields CDR1 LGHDT and CDR2 YNNKEL (reference sequence).